The 7 T cell receptor beta chains below come from one sample, sequenced in a study of blood T cell repertoires in COVID-19. The assay was immunoSEQ multiplex PCR, and TCRdb's table has in-frame clones only and misses some. This table holds 35,000 to 50,000 clones, 88% found once. The specimen was peripheral blood. These receptors were collected from a woman in her thirties or forties with acute or convalescent COVID-19.

The CDR3 coding sequence is TGTGCCAGCAGCCGGGGAACAGGGGGGTTCACTGAAGCTTTCTTT. This codes for CASSRGTGGFTEAFF. This chain connects TRBV11-2 to TRBJ1-1, with 8 bases fitting TRBD1. CDR3 size: 15 residues. Losses at the gene ends were 5 bases for V and 4 bases for J; bases not matched to a gene: 9. Germline lookup yields CDR1 SGHAT and CDR2 FQNNGV.

The rearrangement uses TRBV6-2 or TRBV6-3 and TRBJ2-7; D gene ambiguous. The CDR3 is 14 residues long. CDR1 and CDR2 from the germline V gene are MNHEY and SVGEGT. The ends were cut back, 4 bases at V and 0 bases at J, with 10 bases in the middle. This chain's CDR3 is CASSSEASSYEQYF. The DNA for the CDR3 is TGTGCCAGCAGTTCCGAGGCAAGCTCCTACGAGCAGTACTTC.

The chain has TRBV5-8 and TRBJ2-5; tentatively, D is TRBD2 (5 bases). The germline gives CDR1 SGHTS, CDR2 YDEGEE. Trimming removed 2 bases from V and 5 bases from J, with 10 bases in between. The CDR3 is 13 residues long. The CDR3 bases are TGTGCCAGCAGCTTCTCTAGCCGGGAGACCCAGTACTTC. Amino acids: CASSFSSRETQYF.

The table lists this clone with a few counts. The genes are TRBV30 and TRBJ1-1; 12 bases align to TRBD1. This CDR3 region has 15 residues. V was pared by 3 bases and J by 3 bases, with 5 bases of the junction left unmatched. Per germline, CDR1 GTSNPN and CDR2 SVGIG (reference sequence). The CDR3 region has the DNA TGTGCCTGGAGGGGGACAGGGGGCCTGGACACTGAAGCTTTCTTT. This translates into CAWRGTGGLDTEAFF.

The J gene is TRBJ2-2, the V gene TRBV3-1 (or the pseudogene TRBV3-2), with 7 bases identical to TRBD1. V was pared by 4 bases and J by 6 bases, with 2 bases of the junction left unmatched. Germline V gives CDR1 LGHDT, CDR2 YNNKEL (reference sequence). CDR3 size: 13 residues. The CDR3 nucleotides are TGTGCCAGCAGCCCACAGGGGTCCGGGGAGCTGTTTTTT. It yields the protein CASSPQGSGELFF.

The genes are TRBV29-1 and TRBJ2-1; perhaps TRBD2 as D (5 bases). Germline V gives CDR1 SQVTM, CDR2 ANQGSEA. Trimming stripped 2 bases from V and 3 bases from J, with 11 bases between. The CDR3 length is 14 residues. The CDR3 spells CSVETSGHYNEQFF. The CDR3 region has the DNA TGCAGCGTTGAAACCAGCGGCCACTACAATGAGCAGTTCTTC.

The chain carries TRBV27 and TRBJ2-2; possibly TRBD1 for D (6 bases). CDR1 is MNHEY, CDR2 SMNVEV, per germline (reference sequence). Trimming took 3 bases from V and 0 from J, leaving 8 bases between them. The CDR3 is made up of 15 amino acids. CDR3 region: CASSFRGSNTGELFF. In DNA, the CDR3 is TGTGCCAGCAGTTTCAGGGGTTCGAACACCGGGGAGCTGTTTTTT.